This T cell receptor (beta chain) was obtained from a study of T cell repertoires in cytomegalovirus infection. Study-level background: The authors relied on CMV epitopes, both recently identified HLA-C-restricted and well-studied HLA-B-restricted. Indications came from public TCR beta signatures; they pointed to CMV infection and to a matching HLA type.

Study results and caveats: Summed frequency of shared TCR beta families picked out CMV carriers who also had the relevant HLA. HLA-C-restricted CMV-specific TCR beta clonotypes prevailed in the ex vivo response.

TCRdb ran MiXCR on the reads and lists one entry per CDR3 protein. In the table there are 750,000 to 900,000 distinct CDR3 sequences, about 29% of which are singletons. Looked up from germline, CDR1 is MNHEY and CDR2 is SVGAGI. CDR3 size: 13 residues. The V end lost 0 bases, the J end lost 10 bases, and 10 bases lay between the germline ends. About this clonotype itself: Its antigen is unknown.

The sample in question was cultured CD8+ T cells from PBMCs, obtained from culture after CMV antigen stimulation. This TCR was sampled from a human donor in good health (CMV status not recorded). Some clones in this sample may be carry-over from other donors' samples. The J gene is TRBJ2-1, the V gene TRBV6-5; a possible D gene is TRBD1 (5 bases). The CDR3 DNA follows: TGTGCCAGCAGTTACTCCAGGGCCGGGGAGCAGTTCTTC. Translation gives CASSYSRAGEQFF.